This T cell receptor (beta chain) was sequenced in a study of blood T cell repertoires in COVID-19. At the level of the study: Samples representing acute and convalescent COVID-19 were sourced from the United States, Italy and Spain. T cells, B-cell-depleted T cells, or PBMCs provided the cDNA or gDNA that served as material.

A few counts support this clone. Germline-derived CDR1 and CDR2 are SGHVS and FQNEAQ. J was trimmed by 6 bases and V by 2 bases; bases with no gene match: 6. The CDR3 length is 14 residues. In the original analysis: Quantification of nucleated cells was approximated via reference gene primer amplification. Sequenced by immunoSEQ multiplex PCR; TCRdb stores in-frame clones only, minus some. V and J calls and clone size are those listed in that table; D and trimming were worked out from the DNA. This table has 100,000 to 150,000 clones, about 86% appearing once. Sequencing was performed on peripheral blood. The V and J genes are TRBV7-8 and TRBJ1-2; 7 bases agree with TRBD1. The TCR was taken from a woman aged 50 to 65 with acute or convalescent COVID-19. CDR3 in DNA: TGTGCCAGCAGCTTACCTCTGGACAGGAATGGCTACACCTTC. Its protein product is CASSLPLDRNGYTF.